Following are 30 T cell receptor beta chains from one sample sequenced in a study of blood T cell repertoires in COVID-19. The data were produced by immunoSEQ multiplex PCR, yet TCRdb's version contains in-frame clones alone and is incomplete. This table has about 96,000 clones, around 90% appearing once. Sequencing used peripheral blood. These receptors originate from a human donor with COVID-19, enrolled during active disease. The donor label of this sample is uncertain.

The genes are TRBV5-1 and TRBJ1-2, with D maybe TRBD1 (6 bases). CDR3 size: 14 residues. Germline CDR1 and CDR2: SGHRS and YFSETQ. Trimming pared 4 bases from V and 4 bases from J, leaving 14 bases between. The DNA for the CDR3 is TGCGCCAGCAGCCCAACGGACAGCTTCTATGGCTACACCTTC. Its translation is CASSPTDSFYGYTF.

The chain's CDR3 is CASSRATNEKLFF. CDR3 DNA sequence: TGTGCCAGCAGCAGAGCAACTAATGAAAAACTGTTTTTT. This sequence joins TRBV6-2 or TRBV6-3 and TRBJ1-4; D is uncertain. There are 13 residues in the CDR3. Germline V gives CDR1 MNHEY, CDR2 SVGEGT. Trimming shortened V by 6 bases and J by 0 bases, and 5 bases separated the two germline ends.

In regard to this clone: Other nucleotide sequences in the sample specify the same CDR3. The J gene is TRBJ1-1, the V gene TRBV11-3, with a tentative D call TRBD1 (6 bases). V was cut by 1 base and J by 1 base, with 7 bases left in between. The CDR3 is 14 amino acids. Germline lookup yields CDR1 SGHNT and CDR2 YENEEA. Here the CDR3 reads CASSLGGGNTEAFF. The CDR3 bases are TGTGCCAGCAGCTTAGGAGGGGGGAACACTGAAGCTTTCTTT. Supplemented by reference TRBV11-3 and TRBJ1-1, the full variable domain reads EAGVVQSPRYKIIEKKQPVAFWCNPISGHNTLYWYLQNLGQGPELLIRYENEEAVDDSQLPKDRFSAERLKGVDSTLKIQPAELGDSAVYLCASSLGGGNTEAFFGQGTRLTVV.

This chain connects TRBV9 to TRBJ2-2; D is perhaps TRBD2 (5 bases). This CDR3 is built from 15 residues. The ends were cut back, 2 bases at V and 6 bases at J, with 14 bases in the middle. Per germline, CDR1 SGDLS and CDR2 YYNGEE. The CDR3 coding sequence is TGTGCCAGCAGCGTCCTGATCGAAGCGGCCGGGGAGCTGTTTTTT. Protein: CASSVLIEAAGELFF.

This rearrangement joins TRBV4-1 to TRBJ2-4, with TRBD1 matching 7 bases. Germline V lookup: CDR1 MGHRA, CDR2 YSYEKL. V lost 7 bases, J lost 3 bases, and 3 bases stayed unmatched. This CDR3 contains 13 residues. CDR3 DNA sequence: TGCGCCAGCACCCGGACAGGCAAAAACATTCAGTACTTC. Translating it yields CASTRTGKNIQYF.

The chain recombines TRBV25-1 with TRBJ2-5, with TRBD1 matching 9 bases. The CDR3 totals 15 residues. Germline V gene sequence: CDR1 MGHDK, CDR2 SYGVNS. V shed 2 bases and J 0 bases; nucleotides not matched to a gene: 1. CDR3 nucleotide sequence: TGTGCCAGCAGTGAAGGGGACAGGGACCAAGAGACCCAGTACTTC. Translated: CASSEGDRDQETQYF.

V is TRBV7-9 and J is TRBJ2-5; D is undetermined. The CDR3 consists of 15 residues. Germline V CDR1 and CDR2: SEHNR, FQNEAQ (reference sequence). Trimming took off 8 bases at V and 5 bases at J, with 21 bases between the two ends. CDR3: CASAVWQEPWETQYF. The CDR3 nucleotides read TGTGCCAGCGCAGTCTGGCAGGAACCATGGGAGACCCAGTACTTC. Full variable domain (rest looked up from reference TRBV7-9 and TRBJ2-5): DTGVSQNPRHKITKRGQNVTFRCDPISEHNRLYWYRQTLGQGPEFLTYFQNEAQLEKSRLLSDRFSAERPKGSFSTLEIQRTEQGDSAMYLCASAVWQEPWETQYFGPGTRLLVL.

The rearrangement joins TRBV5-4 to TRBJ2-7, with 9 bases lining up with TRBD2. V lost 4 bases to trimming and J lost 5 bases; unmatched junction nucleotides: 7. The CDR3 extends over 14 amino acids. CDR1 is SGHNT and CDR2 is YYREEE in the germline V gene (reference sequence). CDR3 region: CASSRGLARHEQYF. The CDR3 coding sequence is TGTGCCAGCAGCCGGGGACTAGCTCGCCACGAGCAGTACTTC.

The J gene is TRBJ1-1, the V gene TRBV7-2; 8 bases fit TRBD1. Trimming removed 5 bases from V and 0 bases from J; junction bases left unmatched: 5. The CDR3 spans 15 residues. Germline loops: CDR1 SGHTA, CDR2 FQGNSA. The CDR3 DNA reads TGTGCCAGCAGCCCCAGACAGGGGATGAACACTGAAGCTTTCTTT. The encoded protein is CASSPRQGMNTEAFF.

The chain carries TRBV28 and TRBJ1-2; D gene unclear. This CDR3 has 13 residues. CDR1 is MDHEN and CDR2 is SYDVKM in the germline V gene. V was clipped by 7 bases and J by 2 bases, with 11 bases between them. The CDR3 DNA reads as TGTGCCAGCAATCTGGGCATAAACTATGGCTACACCTTC. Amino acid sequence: CASNLGINYGYTF.

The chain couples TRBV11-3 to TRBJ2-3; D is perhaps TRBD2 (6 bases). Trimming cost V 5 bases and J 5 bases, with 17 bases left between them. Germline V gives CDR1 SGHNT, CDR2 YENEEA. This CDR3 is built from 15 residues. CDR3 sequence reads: CASSRGDSTRDTQYF. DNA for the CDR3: TGTGCCAGCAGCAGAGGGGACTCTACCCGAGATACGCAGTATTTT.

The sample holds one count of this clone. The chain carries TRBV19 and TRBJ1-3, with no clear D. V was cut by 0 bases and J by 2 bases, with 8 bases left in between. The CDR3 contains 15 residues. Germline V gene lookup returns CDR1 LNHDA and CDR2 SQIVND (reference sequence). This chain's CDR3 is CASSIDPGTGNTIYF. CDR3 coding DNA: TGTGCCAGTAGTATAGATCCGGGGACTGGAAACACCATATATTTT.

CDR3: CAISIQGNTEAFF. DNA of the CDR3: TGTGCCATCAGTATCCAGGGGAACACTGAAGCTTTCTTT. V gene TRBV10-3 combines with J gene TRBJ1-1; the D gene is possibly TRBD1 (5 bases). The V and J ends lost 5 bases and 1 base respectively, with 8 bases between them. The CDR3 runs to 13 residues. CDR1 is ENHRY and CDR2 is SYGVKD in the germline V gene.

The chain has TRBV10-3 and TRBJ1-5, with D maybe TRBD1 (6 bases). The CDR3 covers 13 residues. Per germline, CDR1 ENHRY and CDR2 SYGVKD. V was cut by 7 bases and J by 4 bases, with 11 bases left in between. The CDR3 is CAIKGDLNQPQHF. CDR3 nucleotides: TGTGCCATCAAGGGGGACCTAAATCAGCCCCAGCATTTT.

CDR3 loop: CASSVLAGTDTQYF. In DNA form, the CDR3 reads TGTGCCAGCAGCGTACTAGCGGGTACAGATACGCAGTATTTT. The rearrangement uses TRBV9 and TRBJ2-3, with 8 bases that match TRBD2. V lost 1 base, J lost 3 bases, and 1 base stayed unmatched. The germline CDR1 and CDR2 sequences are SGDLS and YYNGEE. This CDR3 has 14 residues.

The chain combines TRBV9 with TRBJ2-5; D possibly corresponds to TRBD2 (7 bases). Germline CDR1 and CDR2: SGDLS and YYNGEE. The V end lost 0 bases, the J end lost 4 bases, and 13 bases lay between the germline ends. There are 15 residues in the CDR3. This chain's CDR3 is CASSVVAGAGETQYF. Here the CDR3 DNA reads TGTGCCAGCAGCGTAGTCGCGGGGGCCGGAGAGACCCAGTACTTC.

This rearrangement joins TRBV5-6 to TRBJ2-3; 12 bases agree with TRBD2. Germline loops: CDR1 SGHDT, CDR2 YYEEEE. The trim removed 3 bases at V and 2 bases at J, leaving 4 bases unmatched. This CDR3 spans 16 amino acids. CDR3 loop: CASSWGTSGYTDTQYF. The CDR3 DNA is TGTGCCAGCAGCTGGGGGACTAGCGGGTACACAGATACGCAGTATTTT.

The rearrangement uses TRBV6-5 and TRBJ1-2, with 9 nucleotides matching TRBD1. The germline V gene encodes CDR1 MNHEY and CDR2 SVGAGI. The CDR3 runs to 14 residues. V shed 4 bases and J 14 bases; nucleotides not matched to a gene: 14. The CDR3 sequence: CASSSDLGTGKSTF. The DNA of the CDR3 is TGTGCCAGCAGTTCGGACCTTGGGACAGGGAAAAGTACCTTC.

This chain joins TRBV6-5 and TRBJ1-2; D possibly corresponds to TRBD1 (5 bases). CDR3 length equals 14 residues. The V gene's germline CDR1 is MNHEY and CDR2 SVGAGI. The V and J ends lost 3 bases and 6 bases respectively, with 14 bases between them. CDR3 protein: CASSYFEGRDGYTF. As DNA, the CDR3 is TGTGCCAGCAGTTATTTTGAGGGGAGGGATGGCTACACCTTC.

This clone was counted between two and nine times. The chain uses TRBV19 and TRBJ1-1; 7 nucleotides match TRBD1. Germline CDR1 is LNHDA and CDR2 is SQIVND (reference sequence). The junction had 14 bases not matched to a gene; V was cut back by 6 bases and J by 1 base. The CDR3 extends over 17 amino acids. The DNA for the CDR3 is TGTGCCAGTAGAGGGAACAGGGGATCCCAATGGAACACTGAAGCTTTCTTT. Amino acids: CASRGNRGSQWNTEAFF.

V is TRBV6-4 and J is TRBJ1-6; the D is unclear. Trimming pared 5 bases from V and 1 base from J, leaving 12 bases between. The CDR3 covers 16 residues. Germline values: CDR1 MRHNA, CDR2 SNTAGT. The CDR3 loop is CASSPGVGSYNSPLHF. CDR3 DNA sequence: TGTGCCAGCAGTCCGGGAGTAGGATCCTATAATTCACCCCTCCACTTT.

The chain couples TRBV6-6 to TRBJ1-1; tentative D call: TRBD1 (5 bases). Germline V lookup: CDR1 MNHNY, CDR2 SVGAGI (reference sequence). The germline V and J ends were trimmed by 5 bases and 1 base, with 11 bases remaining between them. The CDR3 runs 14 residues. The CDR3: CASSPPTGNTEAFF. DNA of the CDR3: TGTGCCAGCAGTCCACCCACAGGGAACACTGAAGCTTTCTTT.

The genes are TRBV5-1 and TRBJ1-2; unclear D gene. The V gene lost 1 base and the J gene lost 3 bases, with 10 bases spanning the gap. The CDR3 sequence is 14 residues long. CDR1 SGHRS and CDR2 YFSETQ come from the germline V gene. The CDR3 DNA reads TGCGCCAGCAGCTTGTCCTCCCAGGACTATGGCTACACCTTC. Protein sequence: CASSLSSQDYGYTF.

CDR3 in DNA: TGTGCCAGCTCACCAACGGGGGCCTACGAGCAGTACTTC. Translation gives CASSPTGAYEQYF. The chain combines TRBV18 with TRBJ2-7; a possible D gene is TRBD2 (6 bases). Germline CDR1 KGHSH, CDR2 LQKENI. This CDR3 comprises 13 residues. V was cut by 2 bases and J by 2 bases, with 7 bases left in between.

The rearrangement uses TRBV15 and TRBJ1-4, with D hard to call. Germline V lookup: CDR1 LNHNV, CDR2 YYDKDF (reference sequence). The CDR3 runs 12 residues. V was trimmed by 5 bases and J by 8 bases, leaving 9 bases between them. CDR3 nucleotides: TGTGCCACCAGCGGTAGTATGGAAAAACTGTTTTTT. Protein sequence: CATSGSMEKLFF.

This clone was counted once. The CDR3 DNA reads TGCGCCAGCAGCTCAGATAGCGGGGGGGCCGGGGAGACCCAGTACTTC. Amino acid sequence: CASSSDSGGAGETQYF. The gene calls are TRBV5-1 and TRBJ2-5; 11 positions match TRBD2. CDR3 length equals 16 residues. CDR1 is SGHRS and CDR2 is YFSETQ in the germline V gene. The junction had 9 bases not matched to a gene; V was cut back by 3 bases and J by 5 bases.

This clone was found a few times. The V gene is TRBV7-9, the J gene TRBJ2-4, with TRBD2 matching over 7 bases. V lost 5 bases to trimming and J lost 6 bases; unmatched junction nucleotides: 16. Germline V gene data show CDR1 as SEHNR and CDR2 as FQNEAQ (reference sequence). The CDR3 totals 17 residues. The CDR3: CASSPGDWGRGGNIQYF. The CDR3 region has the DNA TGTGCCAGCAGCCCCGGAGACTGGGGGAGGGGTGGAAACATTCAGTACTTC.

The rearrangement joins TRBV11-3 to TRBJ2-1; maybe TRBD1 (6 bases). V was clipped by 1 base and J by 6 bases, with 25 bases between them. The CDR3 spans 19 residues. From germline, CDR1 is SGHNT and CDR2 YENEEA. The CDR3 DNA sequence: TGTGCCAGCAGCTTAGGAAATCCCTGGGGGCCATTTTCAGTCAATGAGCAGTTCTTC. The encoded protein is CASSLGNPWGPFSVNEQFF.

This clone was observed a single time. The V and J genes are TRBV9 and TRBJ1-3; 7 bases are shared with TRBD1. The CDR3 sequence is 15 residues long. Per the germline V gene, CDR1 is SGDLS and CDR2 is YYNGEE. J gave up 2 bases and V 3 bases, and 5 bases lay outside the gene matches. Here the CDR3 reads CASSERTGAGNTIYF. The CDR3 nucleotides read TGTGCCAGCAGCGAACGGACAGGCGCTGGAAACACCATATATTTT.

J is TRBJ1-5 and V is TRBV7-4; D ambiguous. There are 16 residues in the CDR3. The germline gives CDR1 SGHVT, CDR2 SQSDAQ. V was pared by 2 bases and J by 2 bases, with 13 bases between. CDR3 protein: CASSLRRDRGNQPQHF. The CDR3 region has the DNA TGTGCCAGCAGCTTAAGGAGGGATCGCGGCAATCAGCCCCAGCATTTT.